This record looks at one T cell receptor (beta chain) sequence and its context. This CDR3 is built from 15 residues. J lost 5 bases, V lost 4 bases, and 6 bases had no gene match. Germline V gene lookup returns CDR1 SGHRS and CDR2 YFSETQ. Original analysis: Amplification of reference gene primers was used by the study to estimate nucleated cell counts. Generated by immunoSEQ multiplex PCR, the TCRdb table keeps only in-frame clones and is missing some. D and trimming were read from the DNA, whereas the V and J calls and clone size are those reported in that table. Here the sample spans nearly 70,000 clones, roughly 80% being singletons. This record comes from a study of blood T cell repertoires in COVID-19.

The sample comprised peripheral blood. The chain recombines TRBV5-1 with TRBJ1-4, with TRBD1 matching over 9 bases. The origin of this receptor is a woman over 75 with acute or convalescent COVID-19. CDR3 sequence (DNA): TGCGCCAGCAGCCTGATGACAGGGGGAAATGAAAAACTGTTTTTT. Translated, it gives CASSLMTGGNEKLFF.